The T cell receptor beta chain described here comes from a study of OX40 agonist ivuxolimab in advanced cancers. Background on the study: Three patients had partial responses: one hepatocellular carcinoma, two cutaneous melanoma.

Germline loops: CDR1 MNHNS, CDR2 SASEGT. The CDR3 spans 17 residues. With 1 base removed from V and 0 bases from J, the gap between germline ends came to 12 bases. The table came from immunoSEQ multiplex PCR; TCRdb's copy has only in-frame clones and leaves some out. The data show some 37,000 clones, more than 75% seen once. The chain employs TRBV6-1 and TRBJ2-2; D is tentatively TRBD1 or TRBD2 (5 bases each). This TCR was recovered from an adult with an advanced solid tumor such as melanoma, head and neck, liver or kidney cancer. The sample consisted of CD4+ or CD8+ T cells sorted from blood, taken in a trial of the OX40 agonist ivuxolimab. The CDR3 coding sequence is TGTGCCAGCAGTGAAGAGCGGTGGACAACGAACACCGGGGAGCTGTTTTTT. Translating gives CASSEERWTTNTGELFF.